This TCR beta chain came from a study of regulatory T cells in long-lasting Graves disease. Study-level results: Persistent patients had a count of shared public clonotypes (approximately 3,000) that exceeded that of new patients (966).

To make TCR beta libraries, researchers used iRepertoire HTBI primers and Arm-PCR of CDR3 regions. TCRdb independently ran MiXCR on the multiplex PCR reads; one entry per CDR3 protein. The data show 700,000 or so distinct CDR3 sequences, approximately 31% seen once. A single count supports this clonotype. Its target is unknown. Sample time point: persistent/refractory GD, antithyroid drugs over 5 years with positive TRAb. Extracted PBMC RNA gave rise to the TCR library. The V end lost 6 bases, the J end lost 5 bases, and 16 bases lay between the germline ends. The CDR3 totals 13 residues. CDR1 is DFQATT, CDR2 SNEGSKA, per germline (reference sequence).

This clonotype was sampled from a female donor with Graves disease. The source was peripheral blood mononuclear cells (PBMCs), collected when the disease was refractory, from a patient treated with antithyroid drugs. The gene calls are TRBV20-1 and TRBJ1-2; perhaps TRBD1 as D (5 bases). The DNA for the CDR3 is TGCAGTGCCCCAGAAGCAGGGATGTATGGCTACACCTTC. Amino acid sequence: CSAPEAGMYGYTF.